This TCR beta chain is drawn from a study of T cell responses to AZD1222 COVID-19 vaccine. Study-level findings and limits: Donors, mostly white British, included more females; clonal diversity was possibly underestimated. A rise in Spike-specific TCR breadth and depth followed two AZD1222 doses. Dominant at 160-218 and 743-854, vaccine-associated CD4 TCRs also spanned spike. Reports indicate that nearly half of spike-specific TCRs are directed at unmutated variant regions.

Germline-derived CDR1 and CDR2 are SEHNR and FQNEAQ (reference sequence). The trim removed 7 bases at V and 4 bases at J, leaving 3 bases unmatched. The CDR3 is 15 amino acids. As to this clone: No antigen is known for it.

Some clones are missing from TCRdb's copy, which holds only in-frame ones; the method was immunoSEQ multiplex PCR. The profile shows 150,000 to 200,000 clones, 85% to 95% of them singletons. This clonotype was sampled from an adult in good health. The chain uses TRBV7-9 and TRBJ2-3, with TRBD2 matching over 15 bases. The material was peripheral blood, obtained on day 0 of AZD1222 vaccination. CDR3 in amino acids: CASTRTSGGADTQYF. As DNA, the CDR3 is TGTGCCAGCACCCGGACTAGCGGGGGGGCAGATACGCAGTATTTT.